Each of the 31 T cell receptor beta chains below was sequenced from the same sample in a study of Tregs in tolerant kidney transplant recipients. TCRdb's copy holds only in-frame clones and misses some; the assay was immunoSEQ multiplex PCR. Of 100,000 or so clones in the sample, roughly 93% are singletons; the top ten hold roughly 1.7%. The nonmyeloablative bone marrow transplants came from related graft donors, with transient mixed chimerism. The material was CD4+ T cells from blood (PBMCs), obtained 12 months after the transplant. These receptors originate from a human patient who received a combined kidney and bone marrow transplant. Part of the T cells may come from the graft donor.

The V and J genes are TRBV10-3 and TRBJ2-1, with 12 bases aligning to TRBD2. V was pared by 8 bases and J by 7 bases, with 12 bases of the junction left unmatched. Per germline, CDR1 ENHRY and CDR2 SYGVKD. The CDR3 totals 16 residues. CDR3 in amino acids: CAIARLAGGPGNEQFF. The CDR3 nucleotides read TGTGCCATCGCCCGCCTAGCGGGAGGGCCGGGTAATGAGCAGTTCTTC.

The chain is built from TRBV29-1 and TRBJ2-5; TRBD2 agrees at 8 bases. The germline gives CDR1 SQVTM, CDR2 ANQGSEA. The CDR3 has 13 residues. Trimming removed 3 bases from V and 4 bases from J; junction bases left unmatched: 4. The CDR3 nucleotides are TGCAGCGTTGACCGGGGGGGGAGAGAGACCCAGTACTTC. This codes for CSVDRGGRETQYF.

CDR3 sequence (DNA): TGTGCCAGCAGGCCGCCCGGACAGGGGGCTGGAAAGCCCCAGCATTTT. Its protein is CASRPPGQGAGKPQHF. V is TRBV28 and J is TRBJ1-5; 11 nucleotides match TRBD1. CDR3 length: 16 residues. CDR1 and CDR2 from the germline V gene are MDHEN and SYDVKM. After removal of 6 bases from V and 8 bases from J, the junction contained 12 bases not matched to a gene.

The rearrangement joins TRBV7-2 to TRBJ2-5, with 8 bases aligning to TRBD1. J gave up 1 base and V 7 bases, and 5 bases lay outside the gene matches. Germline V gene data show CDR1 as SGHTA and CDR2 as FQGNSA. The CDR3 runs 14 residues. As DNA, the CDR3 is TGTGCCAGCAAGCACAGGGGGTCCCAAGAGACCCAGTACTTC. This encodes CASKHRGSQETQYF.

This clone was detected once. The chain carries TRBV7-8 and TRBJ1-2; maybe TRBD1 (5 bases). CDR3 length equals 17 residues. CDR1 is SGHVS and CDR2 is FQNEAQ in the germline V gene. V lost 0 bases and J lost 4, with 18 bases in between. CDR3 coding DNA: TGTGCCAGCAGCTTAGCGCTCAGGGATACGATTATCTATGGCTACACCTTC. Protein sequence: CASSLALRDTIIYGYTF.

This chain uses TRBV7-2 with TRBJ2-7, with a tentative D call TRBD2 (6 bases). Germline V gene lookup returns CDR1 SGHTA and CDR2 FQGNSA. The V end was cut by 5 bases, the J end by 1 base, with 12 bases between. The length of the CDR3 is 14 residues. This CDR3 reads CASSPRTKSYEQYF. The CDR3 DNA is TGTGCCAGCAGCCCGAGGACTAAATCCTACGAGCAGTACTTC. The entire variable domain, with the rest obtained from reference TRBV7-2 and TRBJ2-7, is as follows: GAGVSQSPSNKVTEKGKDVELRCDPISGHTALYWYRQSLGQGLEFLIYFQGNSAPDKSGLPSDRFSAERTGGSVSTLTIQRTQQEDSAVYLCASSPRTKSYEQYFGPGTRLTVT.

This chain uses TRBV2 with TRBJ1-2, with D possibly TRBD1 on 5 matching bases. With 5 bases removed from V and 8 bases from J, the gap between germline ends came to 15 bases. The CDR3 is made up of 13 amino acids. Germline assignment: CDR1 SNHLY and CDR2 FYNNEI. The CDR3 DNA reads TGTGCCAGCAGTTCCGGGACTCGATTCGGCTACACCTTC. As protein: CASSSGTRFGYTF.

The chain employs TRBV7-9 and TRBJ2-1; D is possibly TRBD2 (6 bases). V lost 1 base, J lost 3 bases, and 7 bases lay in between. Germline CDR1 is SEHNR and CDR2 is FQNEAQ (reference sequence). The CDR3 spans 14 residues. The CDR3 protein is CASSLGGLYNEQFF. The DNA of the CDR3 is TGTGCCAGCAGCTTAGGGGGACTCTACAATGAGCAGTTCTTC.

The rearrangement links TRBV11-2 to TRBJ1-2, with 8 nucleotides matching TRBD1. This CDR3 contains 16 residues. J lost 4 bases, V lost 4 bases, and 11 bases had no gene match. The germline gives CDR1 SGHAT, CDR2 FQNNGV. Written as DNA, the CDR3 is TGTGCCAGCAGCTCGCCTAGGACAGGGAGGATCTATGGCTACACCTTC. Translated: CASSSPRTGRIYGYTF.

CDR3 sequence reads: CSVPGVSTTDTQYF. The CDR3 coding sequence is TGCAGCGTGCCGGGGGTCTCCACCACAGATACGCAGTATTTT. The chain couples TRBV29-1 to TRBJ2-3; a weak D match, TRBD2 (6 bases). The CDR3 loop spans 14 amino acids. In germline, CDR1 is SQVTM, CDR2 ANQGSEA. The germline V and J ends were trimmed by 6 bases and 2 bases, with 15 bases remaining between them.

The chain couples TRBV10-3 to TRBJ2-1; maybe TRBD1 (7 bases). CDR3 length: 15 amino acids. The germline CDR1 and CDR2 sequences are ENHRY and SYGVKD. Trimming took 8 bases from V and 4 from J, leaving 18 bases between them. CDR3: CAISKEGQLYNEQFF. CDR3 coding DNA: TGTGCCATCTCGAAGGAGGGACAGCTTTACAATGAGCAGTTCTTC.

This sequence joins TRBV19 and TRBJ1-2, with 7 bases fitting TRBD1. The germline CDR1 and CDR2 sequences are LNHDA and SQIVND (reference sequence). V trimming: 4 bases; J trimming: 6 bases; junction bases outside the gene matches: 14. The CDR3 totals 16 residues. The CDR3 spells CASSRATRGLKDGYTF. The CDR3 DNA reads as TGTGCCAGTAGTAGGGCGACTAGGGGGCTGAAGGATGGCTACACCTTC.

CDR3 nucleotides: TGCGCCAGCAGCCAAGCCCACGGGCGGGATGGCTACACCTTC. Amino acids: CASSQAHGRDGYTF. The chain links TRBV4-3 to TRBJ1-2; no clear D. Per germline, CDR1 LGHNA and CDR2 YSLEER. Deletions cut 1 base from V and 6 bases from J, with 12 bases between. This CDR3 has 14 amino acids.

The chain is built from TRBV28 and TRBJ1-1, with 8 bases aligning to TRBD1. The germline V gene encodes CDR1 MDHEN and CDR2 SYDVKM. The CDR3 loop spans 14 amino acids. V trimming: 6 bases; J trimming: 3 bases; junction bases outside the gene matches: 6. Here the CDR3 reads CASRSGGRDTEAFF. The DNA of the CDR3 is TGTGCCAGCAGGTCAGGGGGCAGAGACACTGAAGCTTTCTTT.

The V call is TRBV9, the J call TRBJ2-3; unclear D gene. The CDR3 is made up of 15 amino acids. Germline CDR1 is SGDLS and CDR2 is YYNGEE. V was cut by 0 bases and J by 3 bases, with 11 bases left in between. The CDR3 loop is CASSVAPTPTDTQYF. The CDR3 DNA is TGTGCCAGCAGCGTAGCCCCGACACCTACAGATACGCAGTATTTT.

The rearrangement joins TRBV4-2 to TRBJ2-1; 8 bases fit TRBD2. The germline V gene encodes CDR1 LGHNA and CDR2 YNFKEQ. Trimming removed 0 bases from V and 3 bases from J; junction bases left unmatched: 10. This CDR3 has 18 amino acids. The CDR3 DNA sequence: TGTGCCAGCAGCCAAGACGAAGGGACTAGTACTATCTACAATGAGCAGTTCTTC. Encoded protein: CASSQDEGTSTIYNEQFF.

This clone came up once. The CDR3 DNA sequence: TGTGCCAGCAGGACGCGGGGACTAGCGGGGGGCACGGCGGTCAATGAGCAGTTCTTC. Translated, it gives CASRTRGLAGGTAVNEQFF. The chain links TRBV28 to TRBJ2-1, with 15 bases that match TRBD2. The CDR3 runs 19 residues. The germline V gene encodes CDR1 MDHEN and CDR2 SYDVKM. J lost 6 bases, V lost 6 bases, and 15 bases had no gene match.

The rearrangement joins TRBV7-2 to TRBJ2-5; 14 bases align to TRBD2. In germline, CDR1 is SGHTA, CDR2 FQGNSA. V shed 5 bases and J 4 bases; nucleotides not matched to a gene: 9. CDR3 length: 17 residues. Written as DNA, the CDR3 is TGTGCCAGCAGCGCGGGACTAGCGGGAGCACAGGGAGAGACCCAGTACTTC. Residues: CASSAGLAGAQGETQYF.

This rearrangement joins TRBV10-3 to TRBJ2-7, with D tentatively TRBD1 (9 bases). CDR1 is ENHRY and CDR2 is SYGVKD in the germline V gene. V was clipped by 5 bases and J by 3 bases, with 20 bases between them. CDR3 length: 16 residues. The CDR3: CAISSQDRGLDYEQYF. In DNA, the CDR3 is TGTGCCATCAGTAGTCAGGACAGGGGACTAGACTACGAGCAGTACTTC.

V gene TRBV18 combines with J gene TRBJ2-1; possibly TRBD2 for D (5 bases). CDR1 is KGHSH, CDR2 LQKENI, per germline. V was pared by 2 bases and J by 2 bases, with 10 bases between. The CDR3 totals 15 residues. The CDR3 coding sequence is TGTGCCAGCTCACCAGCGGGCAGACCCTACAATGAGCAGTTCTTC. It translates to CASSPAGRPYNEQFF.

In the case of this clone: Given the absence of the conserved phenylalanine or tryptophan at the CDR3 end, a read error is likely. The chain is built from TRBV5-1 and TRBJ2-7; no reliable D call. V was trimmed by 4 bases and J by 3 bases, leaving 8 bases between them. Germline CDR1 reads SGHRS; CDR2 reads YFSETQ. The CDR3 runs 12 residues. CDR3: CASSLPSYEQYL. The CDR3 nucleotides are TGCGCCAGCAGCCTCCCTAGCTACGAGCAGTACCTC.

J is TRBJ2-2 and V is TRBV2; TRBD2 is a possible D gene (5 bases). Germline-derived CDR1 and CDR2 are SNHLY and FYNNEI. There are 15 residues in the CDR3. V was shortened by 5 bases and J by 3 bases, with 13 bases between the two germline ends. The CDR3 DNA reads TGTGCCAGCAGTCGGTCTAGCATTGACACCGGGGAGCTGTTTTTT. Its translation is CASSRSSIDTGELFF.

The chain couples TRBV2 to TRBJ2-5, with a weak D call TRBD2 (7 bases). Trimming pared 7 bases from V and 4 bases from J, leaving 16 bases between. Germline V gene lookup returns CDR1 SNHLY and CDR2 FYNNEI. The CDR3 is made up of 14 amino acids. CDR3 in DNA: TGTGCCAGCAATAGGGGGGGCCTAGGAGAGACCCAGTACTTC. Its translation is CASNRGGLGETQYF.

J is TRBJ1-5 and V is TRBV4-1; maybe TRBD1 (6 bases). Germline loops: CDR1 MGHRA, CDR2 YSYEKL. Trimming shortened V by 4 bases and J by 7 bases, and 14 bases separated the two germline ends. The CDR3 runs 14 residues. Here the CDR3 DNA reads TGCGCCAGCAGCCGCTCGGGGGGCAGGCAGCCCCAGCATTTT. Translation gives CASSRSGGRQPQHF.

The chain has TRBV7-6 and TRBJ2-7; no firm D call. V lost 1 base to trimming and J lost 6 bases, with 16 bases between them. Germline V gene sequence: CDR1 SGHVS, CDR2 FNYEAQ. The CDR3 runs 15 residues. As DNA, the CDR3 is TGTGCCAGCAGCTTAGGCTCCGGGTCAAGGCTCGAGCAGTACTTC. Protein product: CASSLGSGSRLEQYF.

This chain uses TRBV5-1 with TRBJ2-2; a weak D match, TRBD2 (6 bases). Germline loops: CDR1 SGHRS, CDR2 YFSETQ. V was pared by 1 base and J by 4 bases, with 11 bases between. The CDR3 covers 15 residues. CDR3 residues: CASSLTRGSTGELFF. CDR3 coding DNA: TGCGCCAGCAGCTTGACTCGGGGGAGCACCGGGGAGCTGTTTTTT.

This chain links TRBV11-2 with TRBJ2-1; a possible D gene is TRBD1 (6 bases). Germline V gene data show CDR1 as SGHAT and CDR2 as FQNNGV. V lost 5 bases and J lost 7, with 18 bases in between. The CDR3 is made up of 15 amino acids. CDR3 protein: CASSLAIFTGNEQFF. CDR3 bases: TGTGCCAGCAGCCTCGCAATCTTTACAGGGAATGAGCAGTTCTTC.

The V and J genes are TRBV9 and TRBJ1-2, with 8 nucleotides matching TRBD1. Germline trimming cut 4 bases from V and 1 base from J; bases unmatched to any gene: 9. This CDR3 comprises 16 residues. CDR1 is SGDLS and CDR2 is YYNGEE in the germline V gene. The CDR3 sequence is CASSHSDRGGNYGYTF. CDR3 in DNA: TGTGCCAGCAGCCATAGCGACAGGGGTGGTAACTATGGCTACACCTTC.

CDR3 protein: CAWVTVSTQYF. The CDR3 DNA sequence: TGTGCCTGGGTGACAGTTAGTACGCAGTATTTT. The rearrangement joins TRBV30 to TRBJ2-3, with TRBD1 as a possible D gene (5 bases). Trimming left V 5 bases short and J 8 bases short, with 11 bases between. Germline lookup yields CDR1 GTSNPN and CDR2 SVGIG (reference sequence). The CDR3 length is 11 residues.

This chain uses TRBV7-2 with TRBJ2-1; 10 bases match TRBD2. The CDR3 is made up of 17 amino acids. J was trimmed by 1 base and V by 0 bases; bases with no gene match: 3. The germline CDR1 and CDR2 sequences are SGHTA and FQGNSA. CDR3 protein: CASSLALSGGSYNEQFF. CDR3 DNA sequence: TGTGCCAGCAGCTTAGCGCTTAGCGGGGGGTCCTACAATGAGCAGTTCTTC.

As to this clone: A junction boundary mismatches the germline segment, possibly from a read error. The chain combines TRBV5-6 with TRBJ1-1; D possibly corresponds to TRBD1 (5 bases). The CDR3 runs 13 residues. CDR1 SGHDT and CDR2 YYEEEE come from the germline V gene. The CDR3, as DNA: TGTGCCAGCAGCTTGAGACAGAACTCTGAAGCTTTCTTT. Translating gives CASSLRQNSEAFF.